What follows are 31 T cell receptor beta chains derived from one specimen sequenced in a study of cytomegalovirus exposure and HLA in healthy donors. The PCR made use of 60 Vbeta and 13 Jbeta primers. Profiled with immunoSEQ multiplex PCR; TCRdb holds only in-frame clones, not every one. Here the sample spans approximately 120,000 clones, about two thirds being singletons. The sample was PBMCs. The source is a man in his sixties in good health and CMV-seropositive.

The DNA for the CDR3 is TGTGCCACCAGCAGATCGGACAGGAACTATGGCTACACCTTC. It specifies CATSRSDRNYGYTF. The rearrangement joins TRBV15 to TRBJ1-2, with 7 bases lining up with TRBD1. Germline trimming cut 2 bases from V and 2 bases from J; bases unmatched to any gene: 2. The germline CDR1 and CDR2 sequences are LNHNV and YYDKDF (reference sequence). There are 14 residues in the CDR3.

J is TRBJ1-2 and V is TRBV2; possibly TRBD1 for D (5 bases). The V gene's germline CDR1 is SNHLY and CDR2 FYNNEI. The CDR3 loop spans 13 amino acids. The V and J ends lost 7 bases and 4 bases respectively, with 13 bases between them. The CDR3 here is CASKYGTIYGYTF. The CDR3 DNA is TGTGCCAGCAAGTACGGGACTATCTATGGCTACACCTTC.

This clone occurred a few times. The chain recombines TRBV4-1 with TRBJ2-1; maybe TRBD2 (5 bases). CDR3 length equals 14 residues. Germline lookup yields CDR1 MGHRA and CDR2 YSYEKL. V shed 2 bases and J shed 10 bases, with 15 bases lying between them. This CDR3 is CASSQRVGASEQFF. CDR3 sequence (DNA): TGCGCCAGCAGCCAACGCGTGGGAGCGTCCGAGCAGTTCTTC.

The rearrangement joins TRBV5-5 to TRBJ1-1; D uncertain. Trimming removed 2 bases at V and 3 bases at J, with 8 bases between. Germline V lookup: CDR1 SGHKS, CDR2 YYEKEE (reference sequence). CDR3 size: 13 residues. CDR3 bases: TGTGCCAGCAGCTTTTTGAGTGACACTGAAGCTTTCTTT. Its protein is CASSFLSDTEAFF.

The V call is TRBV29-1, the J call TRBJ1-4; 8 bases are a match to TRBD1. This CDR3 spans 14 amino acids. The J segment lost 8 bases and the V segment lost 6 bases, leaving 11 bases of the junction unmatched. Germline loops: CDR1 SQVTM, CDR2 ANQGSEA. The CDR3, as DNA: TGCAGCGTACCCTCAGGGGGCCCCCGGGAAAAACTGTTTTTT. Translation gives CSVPSGGPREKLFF.

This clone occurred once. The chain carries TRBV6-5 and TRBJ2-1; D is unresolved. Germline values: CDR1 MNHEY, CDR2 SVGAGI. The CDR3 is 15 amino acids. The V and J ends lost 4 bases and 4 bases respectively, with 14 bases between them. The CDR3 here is CASSSPSTPYNEQFF. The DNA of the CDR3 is TGTGCCAGCAGTTCCCCTTCGACACCTTACAATGAGCAGTTCTTC.

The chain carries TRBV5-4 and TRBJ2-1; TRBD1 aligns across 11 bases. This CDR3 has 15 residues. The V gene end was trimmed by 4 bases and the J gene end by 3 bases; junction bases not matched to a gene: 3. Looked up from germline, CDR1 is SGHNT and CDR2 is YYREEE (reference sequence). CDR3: CASSGQGAGYNEQFF. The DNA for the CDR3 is TGTGCCAGCAGCGGACAGGGGGCCGGCTACAATGAGCAGTTCTTC.

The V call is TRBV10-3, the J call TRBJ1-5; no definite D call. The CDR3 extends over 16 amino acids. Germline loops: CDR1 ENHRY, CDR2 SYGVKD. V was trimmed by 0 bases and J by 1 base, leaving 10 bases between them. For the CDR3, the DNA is TGTGCCATCAGTGAGTCGACACCCTCCAGCAATCAGCCCCAGCATTTT. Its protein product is CAISESTPSSNQPQHF.

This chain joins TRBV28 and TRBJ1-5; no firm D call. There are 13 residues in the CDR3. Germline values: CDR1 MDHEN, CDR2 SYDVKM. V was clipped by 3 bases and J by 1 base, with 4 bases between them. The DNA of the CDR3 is TGTGCCAGCAGTTTTCAGAGCAATCAGCCCCAGCATTTT. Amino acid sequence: CASSFQSNQPQHF.

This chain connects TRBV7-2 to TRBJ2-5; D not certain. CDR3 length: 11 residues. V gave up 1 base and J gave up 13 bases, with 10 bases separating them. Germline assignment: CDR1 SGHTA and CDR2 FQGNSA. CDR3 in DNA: TGTGCCAGCAGCTTAGGCTGGCGGCGGTACTTC. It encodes CASSLGWRRYF.

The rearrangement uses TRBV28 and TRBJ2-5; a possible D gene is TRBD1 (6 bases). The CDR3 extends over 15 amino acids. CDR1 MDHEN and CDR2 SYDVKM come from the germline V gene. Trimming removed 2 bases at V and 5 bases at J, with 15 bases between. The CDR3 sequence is CASSLPTGLPETQYF. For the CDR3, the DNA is TGTGCCAGCAGTTTACCCACAGGGCTCCCGGAGACCCAGTACTTC.

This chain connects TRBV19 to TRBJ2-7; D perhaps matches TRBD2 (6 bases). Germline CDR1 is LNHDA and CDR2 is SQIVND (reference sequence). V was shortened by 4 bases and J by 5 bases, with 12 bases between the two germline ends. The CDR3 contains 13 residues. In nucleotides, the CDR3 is TGTGCCAGTAGTAGGAGGGGCAGTGACGAGCAGTACTTC. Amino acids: CASSRRGSDEQYF.

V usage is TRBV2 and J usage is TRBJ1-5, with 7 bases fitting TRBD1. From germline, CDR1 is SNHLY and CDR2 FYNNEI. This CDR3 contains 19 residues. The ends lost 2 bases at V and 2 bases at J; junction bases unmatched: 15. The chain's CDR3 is CASSEFRTGHLLGNQPQHF. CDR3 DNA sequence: TGTGCCAGCAGTGAATTTCGGACAGGTCACCTTTTGGGCAATCAGCCCCAGCATTTT. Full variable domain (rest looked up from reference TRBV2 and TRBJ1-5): EPEVTQTPSHQVTQMGQEVILRCVPISNHLYFYWYRQILGQKVEFLVSFYNNEISEKSEIFDDQFSVERPDGSNFTLKIRSTKLEDSAMYFCASSEFRTGHLLGNQPQHFGDGTRLSIL.

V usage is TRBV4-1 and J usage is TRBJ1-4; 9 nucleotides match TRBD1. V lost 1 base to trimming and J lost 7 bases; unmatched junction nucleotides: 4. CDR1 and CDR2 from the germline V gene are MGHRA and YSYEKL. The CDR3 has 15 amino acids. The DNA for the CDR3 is TGCGCCAGCAGCCAAGGGGACAGGGAGGGTGAAAAACTGTTTTTT. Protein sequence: CASSQGDREGEKLFF.

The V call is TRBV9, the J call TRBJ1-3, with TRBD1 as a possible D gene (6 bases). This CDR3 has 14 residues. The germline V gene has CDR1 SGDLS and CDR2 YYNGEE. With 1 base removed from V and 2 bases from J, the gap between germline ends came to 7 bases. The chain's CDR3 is CASSVQGTGNTIYF. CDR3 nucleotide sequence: TGTGCCAGCAGCGTACAGGGGACTGGAAACACCATATATTTT.

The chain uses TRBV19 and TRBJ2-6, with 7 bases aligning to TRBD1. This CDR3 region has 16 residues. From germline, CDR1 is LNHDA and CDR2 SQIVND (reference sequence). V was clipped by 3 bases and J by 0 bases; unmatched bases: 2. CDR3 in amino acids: CASSMAGGSGANVLTF. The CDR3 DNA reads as TGTGCCAGTAGTATGGCAGGGGGCTCTGGGGCCAACGTCCTGACTTTC.

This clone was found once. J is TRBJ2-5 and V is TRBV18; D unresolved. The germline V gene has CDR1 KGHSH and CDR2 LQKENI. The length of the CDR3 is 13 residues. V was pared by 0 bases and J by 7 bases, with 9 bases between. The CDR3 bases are TGTGCCAGCTCACCACCGTCGGTTGGGACCCAGTACTTC. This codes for CASSPPSVGTQYF.

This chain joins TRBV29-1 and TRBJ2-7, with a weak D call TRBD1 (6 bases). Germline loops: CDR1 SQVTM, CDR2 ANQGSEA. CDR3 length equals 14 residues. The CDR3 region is CSAKPRDTPYEQYF. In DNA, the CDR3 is TGCAGTGCAAAACCTAGGGACACACCCTACGAGCAGTACTTC.

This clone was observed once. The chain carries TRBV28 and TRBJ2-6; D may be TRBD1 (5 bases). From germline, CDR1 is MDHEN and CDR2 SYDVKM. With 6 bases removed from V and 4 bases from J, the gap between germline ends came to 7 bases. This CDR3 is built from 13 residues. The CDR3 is CASRRTGANVLTF. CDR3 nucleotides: TGTGCCAGCAGGCGGACAGGGGCCAACGTCCTGACTTTC. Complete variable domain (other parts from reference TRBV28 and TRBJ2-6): DVKVTQSSRYLVKRTGEKVFLECVQDMDHENMFWYRQDPGLGLRLIYFSYDVKMKEKGDIPEGYSVSREKKERFSLILESASTNQTSMYLCASRRTGANVLTFGAGSRLTVL.

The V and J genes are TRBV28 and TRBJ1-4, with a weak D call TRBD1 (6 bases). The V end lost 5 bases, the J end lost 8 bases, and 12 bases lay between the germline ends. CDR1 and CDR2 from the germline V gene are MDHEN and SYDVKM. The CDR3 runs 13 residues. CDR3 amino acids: CASSEGHREKLFF. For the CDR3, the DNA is TGTGCCAGCAGTGAGGGACATAGAGAAAAACTGTTTTTT.

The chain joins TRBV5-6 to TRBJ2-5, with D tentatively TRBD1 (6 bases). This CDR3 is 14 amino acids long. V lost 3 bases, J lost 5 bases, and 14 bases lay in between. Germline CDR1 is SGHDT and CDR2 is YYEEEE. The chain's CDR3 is CASSWAQGRETQYF. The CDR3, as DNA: TGTGCCAGCAGCTGGGCCCAGGGGCGGGAGACCCAGTACTTC.

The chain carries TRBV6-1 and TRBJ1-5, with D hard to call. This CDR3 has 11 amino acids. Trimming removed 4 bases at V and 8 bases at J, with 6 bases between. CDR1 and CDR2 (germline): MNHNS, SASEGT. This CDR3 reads CASSVREPQHF. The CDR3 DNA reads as TGTGCCAGCAGTGTCCGAGAGCCCCAGCATTTT.

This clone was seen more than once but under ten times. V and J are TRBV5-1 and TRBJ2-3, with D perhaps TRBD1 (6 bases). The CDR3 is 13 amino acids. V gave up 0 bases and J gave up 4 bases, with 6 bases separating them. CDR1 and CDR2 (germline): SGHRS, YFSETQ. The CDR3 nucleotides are TGCGCCAGCAGCTTGGAGGGGGCAGATACGCAGTATTTT. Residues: CASSLEGADTQYF.

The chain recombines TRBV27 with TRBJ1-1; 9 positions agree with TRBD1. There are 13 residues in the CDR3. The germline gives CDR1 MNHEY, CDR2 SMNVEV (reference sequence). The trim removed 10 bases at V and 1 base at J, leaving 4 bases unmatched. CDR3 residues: CATSDRGNTEAFF. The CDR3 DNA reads TGTGCCACTTCGGACAGGGGGAACACTGAAGCTTTCTTT.

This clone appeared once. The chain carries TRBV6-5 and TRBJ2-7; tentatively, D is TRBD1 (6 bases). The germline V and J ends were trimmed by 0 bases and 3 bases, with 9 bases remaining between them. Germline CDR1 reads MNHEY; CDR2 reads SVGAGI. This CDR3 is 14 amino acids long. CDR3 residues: CASSYSGAGYEQYF. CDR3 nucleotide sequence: TGTGCCAGCAGTTACTCGGGGGCGGGCTACGAGCAGTACTTC.

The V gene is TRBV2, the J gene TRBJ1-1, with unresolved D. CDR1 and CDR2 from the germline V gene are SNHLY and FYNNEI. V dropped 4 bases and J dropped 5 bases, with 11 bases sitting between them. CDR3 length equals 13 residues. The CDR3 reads CASSGRASTEAFF. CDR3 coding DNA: TGTGCCAGCAGTGGGAGGGCGAGTACTGAAGCTTTCTTT. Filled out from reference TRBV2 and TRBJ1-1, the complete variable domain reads EPEVTQTPSHQVTQMGQEVILRCVPISNHLYFYWYRQILGQKVEFLVSFYNNEISEKSEIFDDQFSVERPDGSNFTLKIRSTKLEDSAMYFCASSGRASTEAFFGQGTRLTVV.

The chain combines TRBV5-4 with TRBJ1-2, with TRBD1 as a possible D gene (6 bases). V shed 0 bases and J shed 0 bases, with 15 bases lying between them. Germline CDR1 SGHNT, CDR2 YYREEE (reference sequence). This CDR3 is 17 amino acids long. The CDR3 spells CASSLGGRGQSNYGYTF. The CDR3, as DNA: TGTGCCAGCAGCTTGGGGGGGCGAGGACAATCTAACTATGGCTACACCTTC.

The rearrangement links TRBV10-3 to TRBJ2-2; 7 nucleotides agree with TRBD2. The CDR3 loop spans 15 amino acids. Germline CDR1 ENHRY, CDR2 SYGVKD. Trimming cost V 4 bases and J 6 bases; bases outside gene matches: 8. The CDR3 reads CAISAEGGTAGELFF. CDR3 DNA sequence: TGTGCCATCAGTGCTGAGGGAGGGACGGCCGGGGAGCTGTTTTTT.

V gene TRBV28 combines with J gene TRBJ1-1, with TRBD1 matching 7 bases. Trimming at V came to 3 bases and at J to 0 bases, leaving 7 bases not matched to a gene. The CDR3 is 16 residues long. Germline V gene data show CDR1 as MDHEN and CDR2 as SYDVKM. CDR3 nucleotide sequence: TGTGCCAGCAGTTTTGACAGGGTATGGATGAACACTGAAGCTTTCTTT. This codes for CASSFDRVWMNTEAFF.

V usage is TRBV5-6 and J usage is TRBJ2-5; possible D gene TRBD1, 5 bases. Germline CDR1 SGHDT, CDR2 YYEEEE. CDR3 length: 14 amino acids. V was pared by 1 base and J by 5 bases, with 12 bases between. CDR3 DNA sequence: TGTGCCAGCAGCTTGATAGGGGCTCGGGAGACCCAGTACTTC. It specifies CASSLIGARETQYF.

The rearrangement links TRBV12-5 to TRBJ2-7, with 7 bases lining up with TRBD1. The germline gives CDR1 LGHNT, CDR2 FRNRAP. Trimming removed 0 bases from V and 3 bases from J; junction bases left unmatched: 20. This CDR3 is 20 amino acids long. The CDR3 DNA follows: TGTGCTAGTGGTTTGGTGAAGCCGGGACAGCCCTTTTCTGGGATCTACGAGCAGTACTTC. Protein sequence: CASGLVKPGQPFSGIYEQYF.